These 7 T cell receptor beta chains share one sample of origin, sequenced in a study of blood T cell repertoires in COVID-19. Profiling relied on immunoSEQ multiplex PCR, and the TCRdb table lists in-frame clones only, not all of them. The data contain 150,000 to 200,000 clones, less than 85% of them seen just once; the ten biggest clones take up more than 4%. Sequencing used PBMCs or T cells enriched from blood (not recorded which). The receptors come from a woman aged 55-69 years with acute COVID-19.

This chain links TRBV23-1 with TRBJ2-2, with D perhaps TRBD2 (6 bases). TRBV23-1 is labeled an ORF, and its function is uncertain. Deletions cut 6 bases from V and 7 bases from J, with 18 bases between. This CDR3 has 15 amino acids. CDR3 in DNA: TGCGCCAGCAGCCAAAGTTACCGGGGGTGCGGGGAGCTGTTTTTT. Amino acid sequence: CASSQSYRGCGELFF.

This sequence joins TRBV5-5 and TRBJ2-7, with D possibly matching TRBD1 (6 bases). Trimming stripped 4 bases from V and 1 base from J, with 15 bases between. CDR3 length: 15 amino acids. Per the germline V gene, CDR1 is SGHKS and CDR2 is YYEKEE (reference sequence). CDR3 protein: CASSATGLISYEQYF. The CDR3 nucleotides are TGTGCCAGCAGCGCCACAGGGTTGATATCCTACGAGCAGTACTTC.

Many counts were recorded for this clone. The gene calls are TRBV7-9 and TRBJ2-7, with D uncertain. There are 16 residues in the CDR3. V was clipped by 4 bases and J by 0 bases, with 16 bases between them. From germline, CDR1 is SEHNR and CDR2 FQNEAQ (reference sequence). The CDR3 sequence: CASSSELDTLSYEQYF. The CDR3 bases are TGTGCCAGCAGCTCCGAACTCGACACCCTCTCCTACGAGCAGTACTTC. The full variable domain, its missing parts supplied by reference TRBV7-9 and TRBJ2-7, is DTGVSQNPRHKITKRGQNVTFRCDPISEHNRLYWYRQTLGQGPEFLTYFQNEAQLEKSRLLSDRFSAERPKGSFSTLEIQRTEQGDSAMYLCASSSELDTLSYEQYFGPGTRLTVT.

The CDR3 loop is CASSPGQAFEKLFF. CDR3 in DNA: TGTGCCAGCAGCCCCGGACAGGCGTTTGAAAAACTGTTTTTT. The chain couples TRBV7-2 to TRBJ1-4, with 7 positions matching TRBD1. The junction had 7 bases not matched to a gene; V was cut back by 5 bases and J by 7 bases. The CDR3 has 14 residues. Germline CDR1 reads SGHTA; CDR2 reads FQGNSA.

The V call is TRBV2, the J call TRBJ1-2, with 8 nucleotides matching TRBD1. J was trimmed by 6 bases and V by 2 bases; bases with no gene match: 5. The CDR3 sequence is 14 residues long. Germline loops: CDR1 SNHLY, CDR2 FYNNEI. The CDR3 spells CASSEMGRGHGYTF. CDR3 nucleotide sequence: TGTGCCAGCAGTGAAATGGGCAGGGGGCATGGCTACACCTTC.

In nucleotides, the CDR3 is TGTGCCAGCAGCCACGGGGGTACCGGGGAGCTGTTTTTT. This gives the protein CASSHGGTGELFF. The V call is TRBV6-5, the J call TRBJ2-2; D might be TRBD2 (6 bases). The germline V gene encodes CDR1 MNHEY and CDR2 SVGAGI. V lost 6 bases and J 5 bases, leaving 10 bases between the germline ends. The CDR3 runs 13 residues.

The chain uses TRBV11-2 and TRBJ1-1, with D possibly being TRBD1 (5 bases). The CDR3 sequence is 15 residues long. The V gene's germline CDR1 is SGHAT and CDR2 FQNNGV. V was shortened by 0 bases and J by 1 base, with 9 bases between the two germline ends. CDR3 residues: CASSLDQGWNTEAFF. The CDR3 nucleotides read TGTGCCAGCAGCTTAGATCAGGGTTGGAACACTGAAGCTTTCTTT.